Below, 12 T cell receptor beta chains from the same sample are listed, as sequenced in a study of blood T cell repertoires in COVID-19. Produced via immunoSEQ multiplex PCR; TCRdb's table is partial and in-frame only. The sample includes 250,000 to 400,000 clones, roughly 88% of them seen just once. The specimen sequenced was peripheral blood. The receptors come from a woman aged 25 to 39 with COVID-19, enrolled during active disease.

This chain connects TRBV6-2 or TRBV6-3 to TRBJ2-2; 9 bases fit TRBD2. Germline CDR1 and CDR2: MNHEY and SVGEGT. The ends lost 5 bases at V and 6 bases at J; junction bases unmatched: 4. This CDR3 spans 14 amino acids. As DNA, the CDR3 is TGTGCCAGCAGTATAGCGGGGGTCGCCGGGGAGCTGTTTTTT. Protein product: CASSIAGVAGELFF.

The chain recombines TRBV6-1 with TRBJ1-2; D is unresolved. The CDR3 contains 11 residues. Germline V gene sequence: CDR1 MNHNS, CDR2 SASEGT. V dropped 5 bases and J dropped 12 bases, with 13 bases sitting between them. The CDR3 region is CASSSQDTDTF. CDR3 bases: TGTGCCAGCAGTTCTCAAGACACAGACACCTTC.

The chain couples TRBV20-1 to TRBJ1-1; tentative D call: TRBD1 (6 bases). V was cut by 3 bases and J by 3 bases, with 11 bases left in between. The V gene's germline CDR1 is DFQATT and CDR2 SNEGSKA (reference sequence). This CDR3 has 13 residues. CDR3 region: CSASPHRDTEAFF. CDR3 DNA: TGCAGTGCTAGTCCCCACAGGGACACTGAAGCTTTCTTT.

The rearrangement joins TRBV2 to TRBJ2-7; D uncertain. The V end was cut by 5 bases, the J end by 1 base, with 9 bases between. Germline-derived CDR1 and CDR2 are SNHLY and FYNNEI. This CDR3 contains 13 residues. The CDR3 region is CASSQVLSYEQYF. The CDR3 DNA follows: TGTGCCAGCAGTCAGGTTTTATCCTACGAGCAGTACTTC. The variable domain in full, completed from reference TRBV2 and TRBJ2-7, reads EPEVTQTPSHQVTQMGQEVILRCVPISNHLYFYWYRQILGQKVEFLVSFYNNEISEKSEIFDDQFSVERPDGSNFTLKIRSTKLEDSAMYFCASSQVLSYEQYFGPGTRLTVT.

This sequence joins TRBV6-1 and TRBJ2-5; D is possibly TRBD2 (5 bases). Trimming stripped 1 base from V and 4 bases from J, with 16 bases between. The CDR3 runs 16 residues. Per germline, CDR1 MNHNS and CDR2 SASEGT. Written as DNA, the CDR3 is TGTGCCAGCAGTGAAGGCCCTGGGCTAGGAGGAGAGACCCAGTACTTC. Protein sequence: CASSEGPGLGGETQYF.

The chain links TRBV10-1 to TRBJ1-6; 9 nucleotides agree with TRBD1. V shed 6 bases, J shed 6 bases, and the junction held 3 bases outside the gene matches. The CDR3 loop spans 14 amino acids. Germline CDR1 reads WNHNN; CDR2 reads SYGVQD (reference sequence). CDR3: CASSLQGANSPLHF. As DNA, the CDR3 is TGCGCCAGCAGCCTACAGGGGGCTAATTCACCCCTCCACTTT.

This chain connects TRBV3-1 (or the pseudogene TRBV3-2) to TRBJ2-1, with 8 bases aligning to TRBD2. The trim removed 4 bases at V and 5 bases at J, leaving 7 bases unmatched. This CDR3 comprises 15 residues. Germline V CDR1 and CDR2: LGHDT, YNNKEL (reference sequence). The CDR3 region has the DNA TGTGCCAGCAGCCCGCCGACTAGCGAAAACAATGAGCAGTTCTTC. This translates into CASSPPTSENNEQFF.

The V and J genes are TRBV6-5 and TRBJ1-5; 9 nucleotides line up with TRBD1. The germline gives CDR1 MNHEY, CDR2 SVGAGI. V shed 6 bases and J 7 bases; nucleotides not matched to a gene: 7. CDR3 length equals 14 residues. CDR3 nucleotides: TGTGCCAGCAGACAACAGGGGGCTCAGCAGCCCCAGCATTTT. Protein product: CASRQQGAQQPQHF.

The DNA of the CDR3 is TGTGCCAGCAGCCAAGGGACAGGGCATAATTCACCCCTCCACTTT. This sequence encodes CASSQGTGHNSPLHF. The rearrangement uses TRBV3-1 (or the pseudogene TRBV3-2) and TRBJ1-6, with 8 positions matching TRBD1. J was trimmed by 5 bases and V by 1 base; bases with no gene match: 1. There are 15 residues in the CDR3. Looked up from germline, CDR1 is LGHDT and CDR2 is YNNKEL (reference sequence).

The table lists this clone with many counts. This sample also contains other DNA sequences that code for the same CDR3. CDR3 amino acids: CASSDSSTGELFF. The CDR3 DNA reads TGTGCCAGCAGTGACTCTAGCACCGGGGAGCTGTTTTTT. This sequence joins TRBV6-4 and TRBJ2-2; D not certain. The CDR3 totals 13 residues. Germline V CDR1 and CDR2: MRHNA, SNTAGT. V lost 0 bases and J 4 bases, leaving 3 bases between the germline ends.

This chain uses TRBV19 with TRBJ1-1; D remains unclear. V was shortened by 4 bases and J by 1 base, with 13 bases between the two germline ends. Germline CDR1 is LNHDA and CDR2 is SQIVND (reference sequence). The CDR3 contains 15 residues. Written as DNA, the CDR3 is TGTGCCAGTAGTAGCCCCGGAGCGAGGAACACTGAAGCTTTCTTT. This encodes CASSSPGARNTEAFF.

The CDR3 nucleotides are TGTGCCAGCAGTTACCCAGGACAGGGGGCTGGCTACACCTTC. It is translated as CASSYPGQGAGYTF. The chain couples TRBV6-6 to TRBJ1-2, with TRBD1 matching 11 bases. This CDR3 is 14 amino acids long. CDR1 and CDR2 (germline): MNHNY, SVGAGI (reference sequence). With V trimmed by 2 bases and J by 7 bases, 3 bases remained unmatched.